The 15 T cell receptor beta chains below all came from one sample that was sequenced in a study of neurological immune-mediated disorders. TCRdb redid the calling of the 5' RACE reads with MiXCR, one entry per CDR3 protein. The sample shows around 47,000 distinct CDR3 sequences, about an eighth of them seen only once. The sequenced sample was PBMCs. The receptors shown here come from a female donor in good health.

The J gene is TRBJ1-6, the V gene TRBV19; 8 positions match TRBD1. Germline CDR1 LNHDA, CDR2 SQIVND (reference sequence). The CDR3 is 15 amino acids. J gave up 10 bases and V 7 bases, and 12 bases lay outside the gene matches. Written as DNA, the CDR3 is TGTGCCAGTACCATCGGGACAGGCCCTAAGTCACCCCTCCACTTT. It yields the protein CASTIGTGPKSPLHF.

This clonotype was observed many times. This chain links TRBV20-1 with TRBJ2-7; the match to TRBD2 covers 13 bases. Germline CDR1 and CDR2: DFQATT and SNEGSKA (reference sequence). The CDR3 extends over 15 amino acids. The V segment lost 5 bases and the J segment 3 bases; nucleotides outside the gene matches: 7. The CDR3 protein is CSAVRTSGSFYEQYF. The CDR3 region has the DNA TGCAGTGCTGTAAGGACTAGCGGGAGTTTCTACGAGCAGTACTTC.

The chain recombines TRBV3-1 with TRBJ2-2, with D perhaps assigned TRBD1 or TRBD2 (5 bases each). Germline V gives CDR1 LGHDT, CDR2 YNNKEL (reference sequence). Trimming cost V 4 bases and J 1 base, with 7 bases left between them. There are 14 residues in the CDR3. The CDR3 region is CASSRGGNTGELFF. In DNA form, the CDR3 reads TGTGCCAGCAGCCGTGGGGGGAACACCGGGGAGCTGTTTTTT. The full variable domain, rest sourced from reference TRBV3-1 and TRBJ2-2, is DTAVSQTPKYLVTQMGNDKSIKCEQNLGHDTMYWYKQDSKKFLKIMFSYNNKELIINETVPNRFSPKSPDKAHLNLHINSLELGDSAVYFCASSRGGNTGELFFGEGSRLTVL.

This clonotype appeared many times. J is TRBJ1-4 and V is TRBV3-1; perhaps TRBD1 as D (6 bases). CDR1 and CDR2 (germline): LGHDT, YNNKEL (reference sequence). The V end was cut by 1 base, the J end by 3 bases, with 12 bases between. The CDR3 totals 16 residues. The CDR3 sequence: CASSQGGGFANEKLFF. For the CDR3, the DNA is TGTGCCAGCAGCCAAGGAGGGGGGTTTGCTAATGAAAAACTGTTTTTT.

The sample holds many counts of this clonotype. This sequence joins TRBV5-1 and TRBJ1-3; TRBD1 might be the D (5 bases). The CDR3 sequence is 16 residues long. CDR1 and CDR2 (germline): SGHRS, YFSETQ. Trimming took 5 bases from V and 4 from J, leaving 19 bases between them. CDR3 sequence reads: CASSSASGKSGNTIYF. The CDR3 nucleotides read TGCGCCAGCAGTTCTGCTTCAGGGAAGAGCGGAAACACCATATATTTT. Full variable domain (rest looked up from reference TRBV5-1 and TRBJ1-3): KAGVTQTPRYLIKTRGQQVTLSCSPISGHRSVSWYQQTPGQGLQFLFEYFSETQRNKGNFPGRFSGRQFSNSRSEMNVSTLELGDSALYLCASSSASGKSGNTIYFGEGSWLTVV.

In its sample, this clonotype was seen many times. This chain connects TRBV20-1 to TRBJ2-1; 9 bases are shared with TRBD2. Germline V gives CDR1 DFQATT, CDR2 SNEGSKA (reference sequence). The CDR3 runs to 14 residues. J lost 7 bases, V lost 0 bases, and 4 bases had no gene match. This CDR3 reads CSARDPREGNEQFF. Written as DNA, the CDR3 is TGCAGTGCTAGAGATCCGCGGGAGGGGAATGAGCAGTTCTTC.

This clonotype was observed at least ten times. The chain is built from TRBV5-1 and TRBJ1-1; D is unresolved. Germline CDR1 SGHRS, CDR2 YFSETQ. The CDR3 is 13 amino acids. The V gene lost 0 bases and the J gene lost 4 bases, with 7 bases spanning the gap. The CDR3 is CASSLDGFTEAFF. Here the CDR3 DNA reads TGCGCCAGCAGCTTGGATGGTTTCACTGAAGCTTTCTTT.

This clonotype was detected ten times or more. The CDR3 nucleotides read TGTGCCAGCAGCCCCCCGGGGGCTAGCGGGAGTTCGGACGAGCAGTACTTC. Translated: CASSPPGASGSSDEQYF. The chain uses TRBV13 and TRBJ2-7; 10 bases line up with TRBD2. The germline V gene encodes CDR1 PRHDT and CDR2 FYEKMQ (reference sequence). After removal of 5 bases from V and 5 bases from J, the junction contained 15 bases not matched to a gene. The CDR3 loop spans 17 amino acids.

There are many counts of this clonotype. The chain couples TRBV2 to TRBJ1-1, with D maybe TRBD1 (5 bases). The CDR3 loop spans 16 amino acids. Germline loops: CDR1 SNHLY, CDR2 FYNNEI. Trimming took 7 bases from V and 0 from J, leaving 18 bases between them. As DNA, the CDR3 is TGTGCCAGCAAGGAGAGACAGCTTATCCTGAACACTGAAGCTTTCTTT. Translation: CASKERQLILNTEAFF.

This clonotype was detected ten times or more. V and J are TRBV20-1 and TRBJ2-5; D not certain. Per the germline V gene, CDR1 is DFQATT and CDR2 is SNEGSKA (reference sequence). The CDR3 has 16 amino acids. The V gene lost 2 bases and the J gene lost 2 bases, with 18 bases spanning the gap. The DNA of the CDR3 is TGCAGTGCTAGACCACCTAAGGGCGTACAGCAAGAGACCCAGTACTTC. Translating gives CSARPPKGVQQETQYF.

The rearrangement joins TRBV6-2 or TRBV6-3 to TRBJ2-3, with TRBD2 matching over 10 bases. Trimming cost V 8 bases and J 5 bases; bases outside gene matches: 10. Per the germline V gene, CDR1 is MNHEY and CDR2 is SVGEGT. The CDR3 length is 15 residues. In DNA form, the CDR3 reads TGTGCCAGCGTGAGCGGGAGGGCCGTTGGAGATACGCAGTATTTT. This encodes CASVSGRAVGDTQYF.

This clonotype has ten or more counts. This chain links TRBV27 with TRBJ2-1; 8 bases line up with TRBD2. The CDR3 is 13 residues long. Germline CDR1 is MNHEY and CDR2 is SMNVEV (reference sequence). Germline trimming cut 1 base from V and 10 bases from J; bases unmatched to any gene: 3. The CDR3 DNA sequence: TGTGCCAGCAGTTTATGGGGCGGGAGGGAGCAGTTCTTC. Encoded protein: CASSLWGGREQFF.

The chain recombines TRBV19 with TRBJ2-4, with a weak D call TRBD1 (5 bases). With 5 bases removed from V and 6 bases from J, the gap between germline ends came to 11 bases. This CDR3 has 13 amino acids. The V gene's germline CDR1 is LNHDA and CDR2 SQIVND (reference sequence). CDR3 loop: CASSGTGSNIQYF. In DNA, the CDR3 is TGTGCCAGTAGTGGTACAGGCTCAAACATTCAGTACTTC. Variable domain in full (rest from reference TRBV19 and TRBJ2-4): DGGITQSPKYLFRKEGQNVTLSCEQNLNHDAMYWYRQDPGQGLRLIYYSQIVNDFQKGDIAEGYSVSREKKESFPLTVTSAQKNPTAFYLCASSGTGSNIQYFGAGTRLSVL.

This clonotype was found many times. The chain has TRBV6-5 and TRBJ1-5, with TRBD1 matching 7 bases. Germline values: CDR1 MNHEY, CDR2 SVGAGI. The CDR3 is 19 residues long. The V segment lost 5 bases and the J segment 1 base; nucleotides outside the gene matches: 17. CDR3 nucleotide sequence: TGTGCCAGCAGTACGGGACTAGATAACAGGGGAAGGAGCAATCAGCCCCAGCATTTT. Its translation: CASSTGLDNRGRSNQPQHF.

This clonotype occurred many times. This rearrangement joins TRBV10-2 to TRBJ2-3, with D unresolved. Germline V gene sequence: CDR1 WSHSY, CDR2 SAAADI. The CDR3 extends over 12 amino acids. V dropped 5 bases and J dropped 2 bases, with 5 bases sitting between them. CDR3 nucleotide sequence: TGCGCCAGCAGTCTTTACACAGATACGCAGTATTTT. This sequence encodes CASSLYTDTQYF.